Reported below is one T cell receptor beta chain. Per the original data handling: Nucleated cell counts were estimated from reference gene primer amplification. Assay: immunoSEQ multiplex PCR; the TCRdb copy retains only in-frame clones and omits some. V, J and clone size derive from that table, while D and trimming were established from the DNA sequence. The sample holds roughly 250,000 clones, 84% seen once. These data belong to a study of blood T cell repertoires in COVID-19. Study at large: Acute and convalescent COVID-19 specimens originated in the United States, Italy and Spain. PBMCs, B-cell-depleted T cells, or T cells were the source of the cDNA or gDNA that made up the material.

Per the germline V gene, CDR1 is KGHDR and CDR2 is SFDVKD. This CDR3 comprises 17 residues. The V gene end was trimmed by 9 bases and the J gene end by 6 bases; junction bases not matched to a gene: 15. The gene calls are TRBV24-1 and TRBJ2-1, with TRBD2 identical over 11 bases. Sequences were obtained from peripheral blood. This TCR came from a human donor in a cohort sampled during active COVID-19. CDR3 bases: TGTGCCACCTCTGATGGTAGCGGGAGGGGATCATCCAATGAGCAGTTCTTC. Amino acids: CATSDGSGRGSSNEQFF.